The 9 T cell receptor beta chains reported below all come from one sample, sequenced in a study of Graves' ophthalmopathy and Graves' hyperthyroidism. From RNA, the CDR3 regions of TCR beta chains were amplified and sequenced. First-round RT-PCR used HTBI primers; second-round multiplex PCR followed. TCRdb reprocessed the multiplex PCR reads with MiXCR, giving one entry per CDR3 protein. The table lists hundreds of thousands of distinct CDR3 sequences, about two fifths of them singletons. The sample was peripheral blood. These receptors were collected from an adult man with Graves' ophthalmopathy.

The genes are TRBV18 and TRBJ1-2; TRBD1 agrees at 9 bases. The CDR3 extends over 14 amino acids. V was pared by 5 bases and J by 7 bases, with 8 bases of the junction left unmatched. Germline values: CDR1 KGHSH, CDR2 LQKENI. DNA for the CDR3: TGTGCCAGCTCATCAGGACAGGGGTCGCTTGGCTACACCTTC. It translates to CASSSGQGSLGYTF. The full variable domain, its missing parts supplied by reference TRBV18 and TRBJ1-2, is NAGVMQNPRHLVRRRGQEARLRCSPMKGHSHVYWYRQLPEEGLKFMVYLQKENIIDESGMPKERFSAEFPKEGPSILRIQQVVRGDSAAYFCASSSGQGSLGYTFGSGTRLTVV.

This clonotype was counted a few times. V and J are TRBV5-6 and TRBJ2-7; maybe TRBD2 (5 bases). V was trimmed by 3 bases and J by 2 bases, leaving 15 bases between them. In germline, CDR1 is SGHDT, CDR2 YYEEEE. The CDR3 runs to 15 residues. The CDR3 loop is CASSYYRDRTYEQYF. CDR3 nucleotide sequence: TGTGCCAGCAGCTATTACCGGGATAGGACCTACGAGCAGTACTTC.

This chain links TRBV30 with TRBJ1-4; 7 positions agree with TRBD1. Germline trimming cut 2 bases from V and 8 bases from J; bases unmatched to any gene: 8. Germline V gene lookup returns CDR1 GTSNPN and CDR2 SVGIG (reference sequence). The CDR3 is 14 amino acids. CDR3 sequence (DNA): TGTGCCTGGAGTAGCCAGGGGGGATGGGAAAAACTGTTTTTT. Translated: CAWSSQGGWEKLFF.

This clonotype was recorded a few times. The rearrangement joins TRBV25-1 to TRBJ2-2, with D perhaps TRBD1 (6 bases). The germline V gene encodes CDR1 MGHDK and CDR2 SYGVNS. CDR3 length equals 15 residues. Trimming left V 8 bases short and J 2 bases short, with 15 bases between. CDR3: CASSQSQGNTGELFF. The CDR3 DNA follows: TGTGCCAGCTCACAGTCACAGGGAAACACCGGGGAGCTGTTTTTT.

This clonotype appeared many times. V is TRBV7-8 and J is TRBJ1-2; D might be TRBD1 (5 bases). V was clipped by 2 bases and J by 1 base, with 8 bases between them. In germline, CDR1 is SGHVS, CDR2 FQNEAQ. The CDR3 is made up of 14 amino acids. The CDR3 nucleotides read TGTGCCAGCAGCTTACCAAGGGGTAACTATGGCTACACCTTC. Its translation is CASSLPRGNYGYTF.

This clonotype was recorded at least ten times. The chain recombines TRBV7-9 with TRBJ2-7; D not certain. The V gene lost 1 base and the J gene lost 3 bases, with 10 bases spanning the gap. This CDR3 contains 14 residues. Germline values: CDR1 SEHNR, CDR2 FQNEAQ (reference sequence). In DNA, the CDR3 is TGTGCCAGCAGCTTAGAGGCTCCGCTCTACGAGCAGTACTTC. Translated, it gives CASSLEAPLYEQYF.

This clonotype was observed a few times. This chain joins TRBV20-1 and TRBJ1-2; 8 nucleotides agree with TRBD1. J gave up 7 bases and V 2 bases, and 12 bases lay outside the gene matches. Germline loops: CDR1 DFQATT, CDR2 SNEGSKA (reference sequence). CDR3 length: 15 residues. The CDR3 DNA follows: TGCAGTGCTAGAAATGCAGGGGGCTGGGAGAGTGGCTACACCTTC. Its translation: CSARNAGGWESGYTF.

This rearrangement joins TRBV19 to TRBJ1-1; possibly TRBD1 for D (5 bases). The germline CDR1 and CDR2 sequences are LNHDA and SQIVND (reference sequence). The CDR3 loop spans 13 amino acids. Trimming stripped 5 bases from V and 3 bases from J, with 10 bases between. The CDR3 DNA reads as TGTGCCAGTAGTGGGATGGGGGACACTGAAGCTTTCTTT. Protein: CASSGMGDTEAFF.

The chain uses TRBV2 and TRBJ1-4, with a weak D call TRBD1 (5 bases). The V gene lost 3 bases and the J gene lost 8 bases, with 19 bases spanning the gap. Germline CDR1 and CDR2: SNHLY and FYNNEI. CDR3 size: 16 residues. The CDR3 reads CASSDFAGLAGEKLFF. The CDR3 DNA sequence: TGTGCCAGCAGTGATTTTGCGGGACTAGCGGGGGAAAAACTGTTTTTT.